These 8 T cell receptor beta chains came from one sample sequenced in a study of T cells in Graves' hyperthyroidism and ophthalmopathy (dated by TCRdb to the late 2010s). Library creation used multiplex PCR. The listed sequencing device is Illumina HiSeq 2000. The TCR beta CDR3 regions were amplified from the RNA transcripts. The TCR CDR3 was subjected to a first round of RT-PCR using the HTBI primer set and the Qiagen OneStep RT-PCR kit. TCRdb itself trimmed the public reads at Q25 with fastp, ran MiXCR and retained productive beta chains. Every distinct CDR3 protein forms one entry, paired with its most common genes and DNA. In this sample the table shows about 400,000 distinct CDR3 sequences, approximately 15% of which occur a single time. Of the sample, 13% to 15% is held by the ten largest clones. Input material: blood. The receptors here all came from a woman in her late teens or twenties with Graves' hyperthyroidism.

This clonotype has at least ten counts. The CDR3 DNA reads TGTGCCATCAGTCCTACACTAGCGGCTATCTCCTACGAGCAGTACTTC. Its translation is CAISPTLAAISYEQYF. The rearrangement links TRBV10-3 to TRBJ2-7, with 8 bases matching TRBD2. Germline V gene data show CDR1 as ENHRY and CDR2 as SYGVKD. With V trimmed by 5 bases and J by 0 bases, 9 bases remained unmatched. The CDR3 is 16 residues long.

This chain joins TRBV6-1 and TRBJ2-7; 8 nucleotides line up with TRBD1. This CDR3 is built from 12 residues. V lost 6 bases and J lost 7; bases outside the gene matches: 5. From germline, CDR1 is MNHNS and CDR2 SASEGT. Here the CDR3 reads CASSRTGTEQYF. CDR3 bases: TGTGCCAGCAGCAGGACAGGGACAGAGCAGTACTTC.

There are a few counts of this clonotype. CDR3: CASSRTSAETYEQYF. CDR3 DNA: TGTGCCAGCAGCCGCACTAGCGCGGAGACCTACGAGCAGTACTTC. The J gene is TRBJ2-7, the V gene TRBV11-2; 7 bases are shared with TRBD2. V shed 5 bases, J shed 2 bases, and the junction held 9 bases outside the gene matches. This CDR3 has 15 amino acids. Germline CDR1 is SGHAT and CDR2 is FQNNGV.

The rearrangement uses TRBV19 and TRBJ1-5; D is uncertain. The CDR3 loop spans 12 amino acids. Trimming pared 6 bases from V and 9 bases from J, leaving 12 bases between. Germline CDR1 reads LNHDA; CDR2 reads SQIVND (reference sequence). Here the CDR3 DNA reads TGTGCCAGTAGAATTCTGAACCGGCCCCAGCATTTT. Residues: CASRILNRPQHF.

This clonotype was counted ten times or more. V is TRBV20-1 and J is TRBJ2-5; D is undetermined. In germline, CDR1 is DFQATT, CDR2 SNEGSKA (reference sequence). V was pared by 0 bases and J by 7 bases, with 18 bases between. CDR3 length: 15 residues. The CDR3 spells CSARDPGGRAGTQYF. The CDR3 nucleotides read TGCAGTGCTAGAGACCCCGGTGGGCGCGCCGGGACCCAGTACTTC.

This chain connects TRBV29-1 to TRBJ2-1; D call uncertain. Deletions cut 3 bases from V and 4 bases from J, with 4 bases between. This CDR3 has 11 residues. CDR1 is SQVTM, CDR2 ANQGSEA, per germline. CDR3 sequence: CSVDQYNEQFF. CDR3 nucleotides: TGCAGCGTTGACCAGTACAATGAGCAGTTCTTC.

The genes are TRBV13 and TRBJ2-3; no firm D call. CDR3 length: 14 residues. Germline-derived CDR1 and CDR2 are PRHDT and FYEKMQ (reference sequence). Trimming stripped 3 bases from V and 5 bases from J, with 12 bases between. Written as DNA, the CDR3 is TGTGCCAGCAGCTTGGGCCAGTTAGGAGATACGCAGTATTTT. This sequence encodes CASSLGQLGDTQYF.

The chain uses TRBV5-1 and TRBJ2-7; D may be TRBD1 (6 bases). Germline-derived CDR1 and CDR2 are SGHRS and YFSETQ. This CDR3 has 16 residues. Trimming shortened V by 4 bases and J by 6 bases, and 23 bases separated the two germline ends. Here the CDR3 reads CASSLRGSVGPGEQYF. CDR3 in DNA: TGCGCCAGCAGCCTGAGGGGGTCGGTTGGGCCAGGCGAGCAGTACTTC.